The T cell receptor (beta chain) under discussion was sequenced for a study of blood T cell repertoires in COVID-19. About the research overall: T cells, B-cell-depleted T cells, or PBMCs supplied cDNA or gDNA.

Self-reported history from a screening survey and questionnaire set each donor's cohort. For recovered donors of Cohort 3, there were two negative PCRs, clearance, or symptom resolution. The germline V gene has CDR1 KGHSH and CDR2 LQKENI. Unmatched junction bases numbered 7, after V lost 6 bases and J lost 6 bases. This CDR3 is built from 15 residues. Only in-frame clones appear in the TCRdb table, and some are missing; sequencing was by immunoSEQ multiplex PCR. The sample yields 160,000 or so clones, about 79% seen once. Input material: PBMCs or T cells enriched from blood (not recorded which). This clonotype originated in a man aged 45 to 65 who had recovered from COVID-19. The gene calls are TRBV18 and TRBJ1-5, with TRBD1 matching over 11 bases. The CDR3 bases are TGTGCCAGCTCTTCCGGACAGGGGGCGATTCAGCCCCAGCATTTT. Protein: CASSSGQGAIQPQHF.